This TCR beta chain was observed in a study of blood T cell repertoires in COVID-19. Recruits, aged roughly 18 to 95 years, lived in roughly 22 US areas. With 1 base removed from V and 3 bases from J, the gap between germline ends came to 18 bases. Germline loops: CDR1 LGHNA, CDR2 YSLEER. The CDR3 consists of 17 residues. In the original processing: Amplification of reference gene primers provided the estimated nucleated cell counts. TCRdb's table, derived via immunoSEQ multiplex PCR, lists solely in-frame clones and lacks some. The DNA was the basis for D and trimming; V, J and clone size are from that table. This table has around 250,000 clones, about 87% appearing once.

The receptor's source is a middle-aged woman who had been exposed to COVID-19. The sequenced sample was PBMCs or T cells enriched from blood (not recorded which). The chain couples TRBV4-3 to TRBJ1-2; no reliable D call. CDR3 loop: CASSQGAGSEVYYGYTF. The CDR3 DNA sequence: TGCGCCAGCAGCCAAGGCGCGGGGTCGGAGGTGTACTATGGCTACACCTTC.